The clone carrying this TCR beta chain appeared many times. The target antigen is unknown. The CDR3 length is 19 residues. V lost 5 bases to trimming and J lost 0 bases; unmatched junction nucleotides: 9. Germline V CDR1 and CDR2: SEHNR, FQNEAQ (reference sequence). This specimen comes from a study of early T cells in non-severe SARS-CoV-2 infection. Overall study: Unpaired chains resulted from sequencing bulk RNA of unsorted whole blood.

Individual cDNA molecules were tagged with unique molecular identifiers, the study reported. TCRdb passed the 5' RACE reads through MiXCR, listing each CDR3 protein once. Of 60,000 to 90,000 distinct CDR3 sequences in the sample, approximately 9.1% were seen once. Overall study results and limits: Clonotype matching in VDJdb favored anti-spike CD8 responses and did not capture private and CD4 specificities.

The sequencing input was whole blood. The chain links TRBV7-9 to TRBJ2-1, with 14 bases matching TRBD2. The receptor's source is an adult who was a healthcare worker with PCR-confirmed SARS-CoV-2 infection or an uninfected control (not recorded which). CDR3 loop: CASSRTGLAGASSYNEQFF. CDR3 nucleotides: TGTGCCAGCAGCCGGACGGGACTAGCGGGAGCCAGCTCCTACAATGAGCAGTTCTTC.